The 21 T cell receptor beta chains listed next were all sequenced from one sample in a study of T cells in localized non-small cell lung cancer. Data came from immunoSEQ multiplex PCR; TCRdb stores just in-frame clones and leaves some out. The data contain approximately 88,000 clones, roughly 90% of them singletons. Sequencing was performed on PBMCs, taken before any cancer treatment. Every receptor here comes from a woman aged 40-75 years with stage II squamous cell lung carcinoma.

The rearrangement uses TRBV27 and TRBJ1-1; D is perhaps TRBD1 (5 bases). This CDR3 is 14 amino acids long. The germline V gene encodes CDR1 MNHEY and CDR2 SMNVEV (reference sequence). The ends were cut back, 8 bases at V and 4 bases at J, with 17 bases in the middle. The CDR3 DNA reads TGTGCCAGCGGCTCTCTGGGGGGGACCACTGAAGCTTTCTTT. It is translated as CASGSLGGTTEAFF.

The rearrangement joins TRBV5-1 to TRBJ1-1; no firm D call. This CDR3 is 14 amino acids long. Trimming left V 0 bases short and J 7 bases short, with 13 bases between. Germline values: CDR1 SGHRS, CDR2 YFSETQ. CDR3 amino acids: CASSLGARGDEAFF. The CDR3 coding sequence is TGCGCCAGCAGCTTGGGGGCGCGCGGGGATGAAGCTTTCTTT.

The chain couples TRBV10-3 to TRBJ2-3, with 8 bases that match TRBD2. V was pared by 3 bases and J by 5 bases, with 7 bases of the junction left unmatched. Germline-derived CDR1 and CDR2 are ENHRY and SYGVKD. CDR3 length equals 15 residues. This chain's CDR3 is CAISDRGGILDTQYF. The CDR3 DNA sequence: TGTGCCATCAGTGATCGGGGGGGAATTCTAGATACGCAGTATTTT.

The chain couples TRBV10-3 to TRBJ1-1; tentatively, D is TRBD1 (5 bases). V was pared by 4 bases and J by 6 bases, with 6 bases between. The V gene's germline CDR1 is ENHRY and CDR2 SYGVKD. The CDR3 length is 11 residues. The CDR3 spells CAISGGAEAFF. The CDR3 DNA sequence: TGTGCCATCAGTGGAGGGGCTGAAGCTTTCTTT.

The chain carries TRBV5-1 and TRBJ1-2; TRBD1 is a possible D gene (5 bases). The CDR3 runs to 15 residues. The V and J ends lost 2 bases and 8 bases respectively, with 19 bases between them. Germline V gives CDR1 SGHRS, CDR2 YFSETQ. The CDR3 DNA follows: TGCGCCAGCAGCTTAGCCTCGACAGAGGCGCAAGGCTACACCTTC. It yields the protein CASSLASTEAQGYTF.

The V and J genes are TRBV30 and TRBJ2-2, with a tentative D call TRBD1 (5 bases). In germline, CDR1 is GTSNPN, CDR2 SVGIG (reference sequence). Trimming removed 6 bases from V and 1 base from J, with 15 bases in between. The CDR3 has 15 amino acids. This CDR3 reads CACRRTLENTGELFF. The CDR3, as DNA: TGTGCCTGCAGGCGGACACTCGAGAACACCGGGGAGCTGTTTTTT.

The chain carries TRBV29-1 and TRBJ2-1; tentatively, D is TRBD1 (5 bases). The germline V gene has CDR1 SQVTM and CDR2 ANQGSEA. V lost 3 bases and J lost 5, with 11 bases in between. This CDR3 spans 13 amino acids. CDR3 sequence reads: CSVDRVGNNEQFF. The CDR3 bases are TGCAGCGTTGACAGGGTGGGAAACAATGAGCAGTTCTTC.

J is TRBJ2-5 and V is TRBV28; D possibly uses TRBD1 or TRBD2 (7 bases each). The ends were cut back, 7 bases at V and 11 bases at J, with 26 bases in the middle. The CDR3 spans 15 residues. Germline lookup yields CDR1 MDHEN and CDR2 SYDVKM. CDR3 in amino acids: CASTRSGGGTFTQYF. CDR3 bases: TGTGCCAGCACCCGATCAGGGGGGGGGACTTTTACTCAGTACTTC.

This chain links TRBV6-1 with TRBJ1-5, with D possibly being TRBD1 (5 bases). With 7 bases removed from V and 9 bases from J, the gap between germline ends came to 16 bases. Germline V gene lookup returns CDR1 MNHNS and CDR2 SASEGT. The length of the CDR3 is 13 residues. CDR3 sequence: CASIVGPTGPQHF. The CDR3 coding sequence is TGTGCCAGCATCGTCGGACCAACAGGGCCCCAGCATTTT.

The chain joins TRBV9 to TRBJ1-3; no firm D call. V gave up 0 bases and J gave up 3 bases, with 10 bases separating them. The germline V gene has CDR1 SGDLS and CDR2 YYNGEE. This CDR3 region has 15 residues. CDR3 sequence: CASSVGGQDGNTIYF. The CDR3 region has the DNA TGTGCCAGCAGCGTAGGGGGTCAGGATGGAAACACCATATATTTT.

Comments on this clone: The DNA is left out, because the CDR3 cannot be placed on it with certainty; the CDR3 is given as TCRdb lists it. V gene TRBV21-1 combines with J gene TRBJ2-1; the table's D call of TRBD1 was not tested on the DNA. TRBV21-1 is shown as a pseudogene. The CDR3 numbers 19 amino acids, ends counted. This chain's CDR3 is CASSKVGTGAIDPYNEQFF.

CDR3 coding DNA: TGTGCCAGCGCCCGATGGGACTTTTCCACAGATACGCAGTATTTT. It specifies CASARWDFSTDTQYF. V gene TRBV9 combines with J gene TRBJ2-3; perhaps TRBD2 as D (6 bases). Germline lookup yields CDR1 SGDLS and CDR2 YYNGEE. V lost 7 bases and J 2 bases, leaving 17 bases between the germline ends. The CDR3 has 15 residues.

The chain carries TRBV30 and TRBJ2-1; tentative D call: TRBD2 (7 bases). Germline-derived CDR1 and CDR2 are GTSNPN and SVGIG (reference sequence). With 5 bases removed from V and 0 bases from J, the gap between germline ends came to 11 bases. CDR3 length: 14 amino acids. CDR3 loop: CAWGRGGSYNEQFF. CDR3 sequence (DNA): TGTGCCTGGGGGAGGGGGGGCTCCTACAATGAGCAGTTCTTC.

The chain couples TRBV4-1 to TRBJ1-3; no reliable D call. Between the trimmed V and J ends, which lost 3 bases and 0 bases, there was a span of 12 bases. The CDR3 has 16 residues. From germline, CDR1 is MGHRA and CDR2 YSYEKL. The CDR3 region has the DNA TGCGCCAGCAGCCACCCGGACGTCCACTCTGGAAACACCATATATTTT. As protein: CASSHPDVHSGNTIYF.

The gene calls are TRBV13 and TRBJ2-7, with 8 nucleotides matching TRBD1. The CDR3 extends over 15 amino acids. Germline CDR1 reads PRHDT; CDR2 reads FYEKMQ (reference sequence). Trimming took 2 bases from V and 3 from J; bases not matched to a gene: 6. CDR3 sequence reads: CASSLSRGHDYEQYF. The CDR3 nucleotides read TGTGCCAGCAGCTTATCCAGGGGGCATGACTACGAGCAGTACTTC.

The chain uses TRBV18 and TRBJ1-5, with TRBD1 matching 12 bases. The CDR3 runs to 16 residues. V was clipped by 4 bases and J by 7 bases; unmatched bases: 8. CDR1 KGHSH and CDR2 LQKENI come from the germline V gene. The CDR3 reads CASSRGTGGAGQPQHF. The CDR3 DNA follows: TGTGCCAGCTCACGCGGGACAGGGGGCGCGGGGCAGCCCCAGCATTTT.

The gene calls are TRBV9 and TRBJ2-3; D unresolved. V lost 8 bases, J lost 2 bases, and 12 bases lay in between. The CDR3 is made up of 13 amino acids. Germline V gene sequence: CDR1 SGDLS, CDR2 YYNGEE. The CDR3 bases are TGTGCCAGTTCCCTGAGCCCCACAGATACGCAGTATTTT. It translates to CASSLSPTDTQYF.

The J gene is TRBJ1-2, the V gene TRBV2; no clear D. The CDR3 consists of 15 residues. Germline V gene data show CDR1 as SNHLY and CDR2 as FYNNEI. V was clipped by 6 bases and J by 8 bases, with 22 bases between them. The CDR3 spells CASRERSQWAMGYTF. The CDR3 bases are TGTGCCAGCAGGGAGCGATCTCAGTGGGCGATGGGCTACACCTTC. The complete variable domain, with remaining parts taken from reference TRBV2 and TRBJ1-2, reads EPEVTQTPSHQVTQMGQEVILRCVPISNHLYFYWYRQILGQKVEFLVSFYNNEISEKSEIFDDQFSVERPDGSNFTLKIRSTKLEDSAMYFCASRERSQWAMGYTFGSGTRLTVV.

The CDR3: CASSFGQSSYEQYF. Written as DNA, the CDR3 is TGCGCCAGCAGCTTTGGACAGAGTTCCTACGAGCAGTACTTC. The chain links TRBV5-1 to TRBJ2-7; a weak D match, TRBD1 (6 bases). V dropped 2 bases and J dropped 1 base, with 10 bases sitting between them. The germline V gene encodes CDR1 SGHRS and CDR2 YFSETQ. This CDR3 comprises 14 residues.

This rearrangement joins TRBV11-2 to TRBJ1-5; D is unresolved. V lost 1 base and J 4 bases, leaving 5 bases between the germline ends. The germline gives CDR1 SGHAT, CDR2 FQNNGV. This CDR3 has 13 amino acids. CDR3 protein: CASSLGINQPQHF. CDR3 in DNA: TGTGCCAGCAGCTTAGGGATAAATCAGCCCCAGCATTTT. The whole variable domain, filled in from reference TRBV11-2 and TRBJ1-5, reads EAGVAQSPRYKIIEKRQSVAFWCNPISGHATLYWYQQILGQGPKLLIQFQNNGVVDDSQLPKDRFSAERLKGVDSTLKIQPAKLEDSAVYLCASSLGINQPQHFGDGTRLSIL.

CDR3 nucleotides: TGTGCTAGTGGTTTGGTACGGCAGCGAGGCGGGAGTAGGTCCTACGAGCAGTACTTC. Protein sequence: CASGLVRQRGGSRSYEQYF. The chain links TRBV12-5 to TRBJ2-7, with 7 bases aligning to TRBD2. After removal of 0 bases from V and 1 base from J, the junction contained 15 bases not matched to a gene. The CDR3 loop spans 19 amino acids. The germline CDR1 and CDR2 sequences are LGHNT and FRNRAP.